These 29 T cell receptor beta chains came from one sample sequenced in a study of T cell responses to AZD1222 COVID-19 vaccine. Here immunoSEQ multiplex PCR was the method, and the copy in TCRdb shows in-frame clones only, minus some. Among around 100,000 clones listed, approximately 89% were seen once. The starting material was peripheral blood, obtained on day 0 of MenACWY control vaccination. These receptors were obtained from an adult in good health.

The chain couples TRBV6-5 to TRBJ2-7; D gene unclear. CDR3 size: 10 residues. CDR1 and CDR2 from the germline V gene are MNHEY and SVGAGI. V lost 8 bases and J 5 bases, leaving 7 bases between the germline ends. In nucleotides, the CDR3 is TGTGCCAGCCGACGACACGAGCAGTACTTC. Amino acid sequence: CASRRHEQYF.

This clone was seen just once. The genes are TRBV28 and TRBJ2-7; D gene uncertain. Trimming removed 3 bases at V and 4 bases at J, with 13 bases between. This CDR3 is built from 14 residues. From germline, CDR1 is MDHEN and CDR2 SYDVKM. The chain's CDR3 is CASSLSLSGYEQYF. The CDR3 nucleotides read TGTGCCAGCAGTTTGTCTTTAAGTGGATACGAGCAGTACTTC.

This chain links TRBV28 with TRBJ1-1; tentative D call: TRBD1 (5 bases). The CDR3 has 15 amino acids. Trimming pared 0 bases from V and 7 bases from J, leaving 15 bases between. Germline V lookup: CDR1 MDHEN, CDR2 SYDVKM. The CDR3 DNA reads as TGTGCCAGCAGTTTATGGGCAGGGAGGATATTTGAAGCTTTCTTT. Its protein product is CASSLWAGRIFEAFF. Combining the CDR3 with reference TRBV28 and TRBJ1-1 gives the whole variable domain DVKVTQSSRYLVKRTGEKVFLECVQDMDHENMFWYRQDPGLGLRLIYFSYDVKMKEKGDIPEGYSVSREKKERFSLILESASTNQTSMYLCASSLWAGRIFEAFFGQGTRLTVV.

This clone was observed a single time. This chain connects TRBV3-1 (or the pseudogene TRBV3-2) to TRBJ2-5; a weak D match, TRBD2 (5 bases). Trimming removed 2 bases at V and 5 bases at J, with 12 bases between. This CDR3 is built from 14 residues. Germline V gene lookup returns CDR1 LGHDT and CDR2 YNNKEL (reference sequence). The CDR3 nucleotides are TGTGCCAGCAGCCAATTCAGTCCGGGGGAGACCCAGTACTTC. This sequence encodes CASSQFSPGETQYF.

V and J are TRBV15 and TRBJ1-2; 10 bases fit TRBD1. Germline V gene data show CDR1 as LNHNV and CDR2 as YYDKDF (reference sequence). Trimming cost V 9 bases and J 7 bases; bases outside gene matches: 11. This CDR3 has 14 residues. The DNA of the CDR3 is TGTGCCACAACCCGTGACAGGGGGCTAAGTGGCTACACCTTC. It encodes CATTRDRGLSGYTF.

The chain has TRBV2 and TRBJ1-1; weak D call: TRBD1 (5 bases). Germline CDR1 reads SNHLY; CDR2 reads FYNNEI. The CDR3 covers 15 residues. The V end lost 0 bases, the J end lost 2 bases, and 10 bases lay between the germline ends. The CDR3 coding sequence is TGTGCCAGCAGTGAAGCGCACGGGGGAAACACTGAAGCTTTCTTT. This gives the protein CASSEAHGGNTEAFF. Based on the CDR3 plus reference TRBV2 and TRBJ1-1, the full variable domain is EPEVTQTPSHQVTQMGQEVILRCVPISNHLYFYWYRQILGQKVEFLVSFYNNEISEKSEIFDDQFSVERPDGSNFTLKIRSTKLEDSAMYFCASSEAHGGNTEAFFGQGTRLTVV.

The chain uses TRBV6-2 or TRBV6-3 and TRBJ2-4, with a tentative D call TRBD1 (6 bases). Germline CDR1 MNHEY, CDR2 SVGEGT. Trimming cost V 5 bases and J 0 bases, with 11 bases left between them. The CDR3 covers 15 residues. Written as DNA, the CDR3 is TGTGCCAGCAGTAGGGACAATCTAGCCAAAAACATTCAGTACTTC. The encoded protein is CASSRDNLAKNIQYF.

This chain connects TRBV5-8 to TRBJ2-1; D tentatively reads TRBD1 or TRBD2 (6 bases each). Looked up from germline, CDR1 is SGHTS and CDR2 is YDEGEE. V was pared by 2 bases and J by 4 bases, with 10 bases between. The CDR3 extends over 14 amino acids. The CDR3 nucleotides are TGTGCCAGCAGCTTCCGGAGGGGGTACAATGAGCAGTTCTTC. It encodes CASSFRRGYNEQFF.

The gene calls are TRBV7-3 and TRBJ2-7; D may be TRBD1 (5 bases). V lost 7 bases and J 3 bases, leaving 10 bases between the germline ends. This CDR3 region has 12 residues. CDR1 is SGHTA, CDR2 FQGTGA, per germline. The CDR3 bases are TGTGCCAGCACCCGACAGATCTACGAGCAGTACTTC. Its protein product is CASTRQIYEQYF.

The chain couples TRBV6-2 or TRBV6-3 to TRBJ1-5, with a tentative D call TRBD1 (5 bases). Between the trimmed V and J ends, which lost 2 bases and 4 bases, there was a span of 12 bases. Germline V CDR1 and CDR2: MNHEY, SVGEGT. The CDR3 has 15 residues. In nucleotides, the CDR3 is TGTGCCAGCAGTTACGGGGGAGGGAGGAATCAGCCCCAGCATTTT. As protein: CASSYGGGRNQPQHF.

This rearrangement joins TRBV5-1 to TRBJ2-7; D is possibly TRBD1 (6 bases). The CDR3 is made up of 13 amino acids. The germline V gene encodes CDR1 SGHRS and CDR2 YFSETQ. Between the trimmed V and J ends, which lost 4 bases and 6 bases, there was a span of 14 bases. The CDR3 region is CASSTQGTSEQYF. The CDR3 DNA reads TGCGCCAGCAGCACACAGGGTACCTCCGAGCAGTACTTC.

This chain links TRBV11-2 with TRBJ2-7; D may match TRBD1 or TRBD2 (5 bases each). The V end lost 6 bases, the J end lost 3 bases, and 18 bases lay between the germline ends. Germline V gene sequence: CDR1 SGHAT, CDR2 FQNNGV. The CDR3 totals 15 residues. The CDR3 DNA reads TGTGCCAGCAGACCCCCGGGACGGGGCATCTACGAGCAGTACTTC. This sequence encodes CASRPPGRGIYEQYF.

The chain employs TRBV30 and TRBJ1-6, with D perhaps TRBD1 (5 bases). The CDR3 spans 14 residues. V was clipped by 2 bases and J by 8 bases, with 13 bases between them. In germline, CDR1 is GTSNPN, CDR2 SVGIG (reference sequence). The CDR3 protein is CAWSSGDTYSPLHF. Written as DNA, the CDR3 is TGTGCCTGGAGTTCGGGGGATACGTATTCACCCCTCCACTTT.

The count of this clone is one. This chain uses TRBV18 with TRBJ2-7, with 8 bases aligning to TRBD2. CDR3 size: 14 residues. CDR1 and CDR2 (germline): KGHSH, LQKENI. J was trimmed by 2 bases and V by 3 bases; bases with no gene match: 3. CDR3 sequence: CASSPPGLAYEQYF. Written as DNA, the CDR3 is TGTGCCAGCTCACCTCCGGGACTAGCCTACGAGCAGTACTTC.

CDR3 protein: CASSPGSRDYEQYF. The CDR3 region has the DNA TGTGCCAGCAGCCCTGGGAGCAGGGACTACGAGCAGTACTTC. The V call is TRBV6-6, the J call TRBJ2-7, with D possibly called TRBD1 or TRBD2 (5 bases each). V lost 6 bases to trimming and J lost 3 bases, with 15 bases between them. There are 14 residues in the CDR3. Per the germline V gene, CDR1 is MNHNY and CDR2 is SVGAGI (reference sequence).

This clone was picked up one time. This chain uses TRBV7-2 with TRBJ2-1; 7 bases are a match to TRBD1. From germline, CDR1 is SGHTA and CDR2 FQGNSA. The CDR3 is made up of 16 amino acids. V was clipped by 5 bases and J by 0 bases; unmatched bases: 7. CDR3 sequence: CASSKLGQSSYNEQFF. The CDR3 coding sequence is TGTGCCAGCAGCAAATTGGGACAGAGCTCCTACAATGAGCAGTTCTTC.

The V gene is TRBV19, the J gene TRBJ1-5; D remains ambiguous. Germline V CDR1 and CDR2: LNHDA, SQIVND (reference sequence). CDR3 size: 13 residues. Trimming cost V 8 bases and J 2 bases, with 10 bases left between them. For the CDR3, the DNA is TGTGCCAGTTGTGGCACAGGCAATCAGCCCCAGCATTTT. Protein product: CASCGTGNQPQHF.

A word on this clone: The junction shows a germline mismatch at one end, possibly a read error. This chain joins TRBV28 and TRBJ1-2; tentatively, D is TRBD1 (5 bases). Looked up from germline, CDR1 is MDHEN and CDR2 is SYDVKM. This CDR3 contains 11 residues. The CDR3 sequence is CASSLDKKWSF. Written as DNA, the CDR3 is TGTGCCAGCAGCCTGGACAAGAAATGGTCATTC.

The chain links TRBV7-9 to TRBJ1-5; D is possibly TRBD1 (6 bases). This CDR3 spans 14 amino acids. The germline CDR1 and CDR2 sequences are SEHNR and FQNEAQ (reference sequence). Deletions cut 5 bases from V and 3 bases from J, with 11 bases between. The CDR3 spells CASSHPGVNQPQHF. The CDR3 region has the DNA TGTGCCAGCAGCCACCCAGGGGTCAATCAGCCCCAGCATTTT.

Comment on this clone: Its ends do not fully match the called genes, so a read error is possible. The chain has TRBV6-2 or TRBV6-3 and TRBJ1-1, with a weak D call TRBD1 (6 bases). The germline V gene encodes CDR1 MNHEY and CDR2 SVGEGT. This CDR3 is 15 amino acids long. The CDR3 DNA reads TGTGCCAGCAGGTACTACCGGGACATGAACACTGAAGCTTTCTTT. It translates to CASRYYRDMNTEAFF.

The V and J genes are TRBV12-3 or TRBV12-4 and TRBJ2-7; D is undetermined. V shed 7 bases and J shed 5 bases, with 12 bases lying between them. This CDR3 has 12 amino acids. The CDR3 sequence is CASNNMGHEQYF. CDR3 nucleotide sequence: TGTGCCAGCAACAACATGGGCCACGAGCAGTACTTC.

V and J are TRBV19 and TRBJ1-5; 8 bases match TRBD1. Germline V gene data show CDR1 as LNHDA and CDR2 as SQIVND (reference sequence). Trimming at V came to 7 bases and at J to 5 bases, leaving 7 bases not matched to a gene. This CDR3 is 14 amino acids long. The CDR3 coding sequence is TGTGCCAGTAACCACAGGGGGAAGGATCAGCCCCAGCATTTT. Its protein product is CASNHRGKDQPQHF.

The sample holds one count of this clone. This sequence joins TRBV30 and TRBJ2-7; a possible D gene is TRBD2 (6 bases). CDR3 length: 14 residues. With 2 bases removed from V and 4 bases from J, the gap between germline ends came to 15 bases. Germline assignment: CDR1 GTSNPN and CDR2 SVGIG (reference sequence). The CDR3 coding sequence is TGTGCCTGGAGTCCCAAAATGGGGGGTTACGAGCAGTACTTC. Amino acid sequence: CAWSPKMGGYEQYF.

The CDR3 protein is CASSLEVQGGGYTF. CDR3 nucleotides: TGCGCCAGCAGCTTGGAGGTGCAAGGTGGTGGCTACACCTTC. This rearrangement joins TRBV5-1 to TRBJ1-2; no definite D call. In germline, CDR1 is SGHRS, CDR2 YFSETQ. V was clipped by 0 bases and J by 7 bases, with 13 bases between them. The CDR3 spans 14 residues.

J is TRBJ2-1 and V is TRBV7-2; unclear D gene. Trimming cost V 1 base and J 8 bases, with 12 bases left between them. CDR1 and CDR2 from the germline V gene are SGHTA and FQGNSA. The length of the CDR3 is 14 residues. CDR3 sequence (DNA): TGTGCCAGCAGCTTAGGACTCAAGTTTGATGAGCAGTTCTTC. It yields the protein CASSLGLKFDEQFF.

This chain links TRBV6-5 with TRBJ2-3; D unclear. From germline, CDR1 is MNHEY and CDR2 SVGAGI. This CDR3 is 15 amino acids long. V was clipped by 7 bases and J by 2 bases, with 16 bases between them. CDR3 sequence reads: CASNLRRPNTDTQYF. CDR3 DNA sequence: TGTGCCAGCAACCTACGTAGACCCAACACAGATACGCAGTATTTT.

The chain combines TRBV11-1 with TRBJ2-7; D possibly matches TRBD1 or TRBD2 (6 bases each). Germline CDR1 is SGHAT and CDR2 is FQDESV (reference sequence). V lost 5 bases and J 7 bases, leaving 15 bases between the germline ends. The CDR3 is 13 residues long. CDR3 protein: CASSRGRLREQYF. The CDR3 DNA sequence: TGTGCCAGCAGCAGGGGGAGGCTCAGGGAGCAGTACTTC.

This chain uses TRBV2 with TRBJ2-7; 13 nucleotides align to TRBD2. J was trimmed by 3 bases and V by 6 bases; bases with no gene match: 2. Germline V CDR1 and CDR2: SNHLY, FYNNEI. The CDR3 totals 14 residues. CDR3 sequence (DNA): TGTGCCAGCAGCAGACTAGCGGGAGGCTACGAGCAGTACTTC. It specifies CASSRLAGGYEQYF.

The chain links TRBV28 to TRBJ1-5; D remains ambiguous. Looked up from germline, CDR1 is MDHEN and CDR2 is SYDVKM. V lost 7 bases to trimming and J lost 1 base, with 5 bases between them. The CDR3 totals 12 residues. CDR3 amino acids: CASNRSNQPQHF. CDR3 sequence (DNA): TGTGCCAGCAACAGAAGCAATCAGCCCCAGCATTTT.